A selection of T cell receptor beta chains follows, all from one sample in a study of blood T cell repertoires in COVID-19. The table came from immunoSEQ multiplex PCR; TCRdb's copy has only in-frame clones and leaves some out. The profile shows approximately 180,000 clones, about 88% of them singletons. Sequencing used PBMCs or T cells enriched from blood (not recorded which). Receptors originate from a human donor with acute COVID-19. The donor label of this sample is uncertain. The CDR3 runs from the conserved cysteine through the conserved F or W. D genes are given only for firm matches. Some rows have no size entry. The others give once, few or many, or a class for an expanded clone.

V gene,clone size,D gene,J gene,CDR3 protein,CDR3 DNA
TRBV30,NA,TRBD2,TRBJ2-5,CASAGVGETQYF,TGTGCCTCCGCGGGGGTTGGGGAGACCCAGTACTTC
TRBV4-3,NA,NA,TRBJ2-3,CASSQGQTDTQYF,TGCGCCAGCAGCCAAGGGCAAACAGATACGCAGTATTTT
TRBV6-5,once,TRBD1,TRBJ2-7,CASSPGTGPYEQYF,TGTGCCAGCAGCCCCGGGACAGGGCCCTACGAGCAGTACTTC
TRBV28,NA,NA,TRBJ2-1,CASSLGLGETYNEQFF,TGTGCCAGCAGTTTAGGCCTGGGAGAAACCTACAATGAGCAGTTCTTC
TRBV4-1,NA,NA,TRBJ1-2,CASSGERGSRNYGYTF,TGCGCCAGCAGCGGGGAGAGGGGGAGTCGTAACTATGGCTACACCTTC
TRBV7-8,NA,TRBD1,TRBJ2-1,CASSFRDRGSNEQFF,TGTGCCAGCAGCTTCCGGGACAGGGGCTCGAATGAGCAGTTCTTC
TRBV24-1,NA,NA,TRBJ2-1,CATREGGPSDEQFF,TGTGCCACCCGTGAGGGGGGGCCCTCGGATGAGCAGTTCTTC
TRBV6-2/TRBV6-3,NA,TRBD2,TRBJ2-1,CASSEGLAGDFSYNEQFF,TGTGCCAGCAGTGAGGGACTAGCGGGGGATTTCTCCTACAATGAGCAGTTCTTC
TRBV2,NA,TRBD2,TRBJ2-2,CASSDSGELITGELFF,TGTGCCAGCAGTGATAGCGGGGAATTAATCACCGGGGAGCTGTTTTTT
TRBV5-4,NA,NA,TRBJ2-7,CASSLITSSNEQYF,TGTGCCAGCAGCTTGATAACTAGCAGCAACGAGCAGTACTTC
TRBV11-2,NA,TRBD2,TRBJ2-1,CASSQGLAGGVYNEQFF,TGTGCCAGCAGCCAGGGACTAGCGGGGGGGGTATACAATGAGCAGTTCTTC
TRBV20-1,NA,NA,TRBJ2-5,CSARLFQTQYF,TGCAGTGCTAGATTATTCCAGACCCAGTACTTC
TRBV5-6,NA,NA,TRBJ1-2,CASSFGGVNGYTF,TGTGCCAGCAGCTTCGGAGGGGTTAATGGCTACACCTTC
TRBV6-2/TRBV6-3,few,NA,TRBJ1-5,CASSYGENPQHF,TGTGCCAGCAGTTACGGAGAAAACCCCCAGCATTTT
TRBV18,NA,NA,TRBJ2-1,CASSATDNEQFF,TGTGCCAGCTCAGCGACAGACAATGAGCAGTTCTTC
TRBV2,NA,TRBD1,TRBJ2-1,CANGPGTGGGEQFF,TGTGCCAACGGTCCCGGGACAGGGGGCGGTGAGCAGTTCTTC
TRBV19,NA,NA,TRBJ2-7,CASSTTIRGEQYF,TGTGCCAGTAGCACAACAATACGGGGCGAGCAGTACTTC
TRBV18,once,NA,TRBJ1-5,CASSPTPPLRGPQHF,TGTGCCAGCTCACCAACGCCGCCGTTGCGCGGGCCCCAGCATTTT
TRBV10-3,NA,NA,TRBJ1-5,CAISGKPGRNGNQPQHF,TGTGCCATCAGTGGAAAACCGGGAAGAAATGGCAATCAGCCCCAGCATTTT
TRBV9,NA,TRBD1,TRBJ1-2,CASTNRQGYGYTF,TGTGCCAGCACCAACAGACAGGGCTATGGCTACACCTTC
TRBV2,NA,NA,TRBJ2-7,CASGQGRTSEQYF,TGTGCCAGCGGACAGGGTCGGACTAGCGAGCAGTACTTC
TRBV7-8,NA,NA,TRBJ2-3,CASSSSGLQYF,TGTGCCAGCAGCTCCTCGGGACTCCAGTATTTT
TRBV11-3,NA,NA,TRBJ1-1,CASSFSGTEAFF,TGTGCCAGCAGCTTTTCGGGCACTGAAGCTTTCTTT
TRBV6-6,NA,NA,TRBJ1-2,CANSDEGGYTF,TGTGCCAACAGCGACGAGGGCGGCTACACCTTC
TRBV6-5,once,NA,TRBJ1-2,CASSAHSTLDYGYTF,TGTGCCAGCAGCGCCCACTCGACACTGGACTATGGCTACACCTTC
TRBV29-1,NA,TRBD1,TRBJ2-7,CSAGDRRSYEQYF,TGCAGCGCCGGGGACAGGCGCTCCTACGAGCAGTACTTC
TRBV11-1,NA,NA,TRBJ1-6,CASSFTARDSPLHF,TGTGCCAGCAGCTTCACCGCGAGGGATTCACCCCTCCACTTT
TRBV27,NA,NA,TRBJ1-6,CASSSVNSPLHF,TGTGCCAGCAGTTCAGTAAATTCACCCCTCCACTTT
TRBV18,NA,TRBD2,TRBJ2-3,CASSPSGRGGTQYF,TGTGCCAGCTCCCCTAGCGGGCGAGGGGGTACGCAGTATTTT
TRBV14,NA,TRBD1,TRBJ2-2,CASSQVTGGIGELFF,TGTGCCAGCAGCCAGGTGACAGGGGGCATCGGGGAGCTGTTTTTT
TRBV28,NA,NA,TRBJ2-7,CASSDAGGSYEQYF,TGTGCCAGCAGTGACGCCGGGGGCTCCTACGAGCAGTACTTC
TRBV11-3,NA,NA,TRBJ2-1,CASSLSGVNYNEQFF,TGTGCCAGCAGCTTATCCGGGGTCAACTACAATGAGCAGTTCTTC
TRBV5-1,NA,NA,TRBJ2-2,CASSSEWANTGELFF,TGCGCCAGCAGCTCGGAGTGGGCGAACACCGGGGAGCTGTTTTTT
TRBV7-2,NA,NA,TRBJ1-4,CASSLRIAAIEKLFF,TGTGCCAGCAGCTTACGCATCGCTGCTATTGAAAAACTGTTTTTT
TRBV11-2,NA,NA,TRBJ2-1,CASSLDQGTGGNEQFF,TGTGCCAGCAGCTTAGATCAGGGTACAGGTGGGAATGAGCAGTTCTTC
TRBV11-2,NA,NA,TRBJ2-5,CASSLGQIETQYF,TGTGCCAGCAGCTTAGGACAGATAGAGACCCAGTACTTC
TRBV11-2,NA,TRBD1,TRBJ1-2,CASSFGRGRPGGYTF,TGTGCCAGCAGCTTCGGCAGGGGGCGACCCGGCGGCTACACCTTC
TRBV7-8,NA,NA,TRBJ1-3,CASSSPQDNSGNTIYF,TGTGCCAGCAGCTCCCCCCAGGATAACTCTGGAAACACCATATATTTT
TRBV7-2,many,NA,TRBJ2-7,CASSLDIAQGRLPRDEQYF,TGTGCCAGCAGCTTAGATATTGCGCAGGGGCGACTTCCTAGGGACGAGCAGTACTTC
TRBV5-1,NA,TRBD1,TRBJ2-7,CASSWEQGYEQYF,TGCGCCAGCAGCTGGGAACAGGGGTACGAGCAGTACTTC
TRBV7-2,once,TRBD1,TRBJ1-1,CASSLARTGANTEAFF,TGTGCCAGCAGCTTAGCCCGGACAGGGGCGAACACTGAAGCTTTCTTT
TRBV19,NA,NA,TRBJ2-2,CASSIGQGGTGELFF,TGTGCCAGTAGTATAGGACAGGGAGGCACCGGGGAGCTGTTTTTT
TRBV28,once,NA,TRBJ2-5,CASGGNGGQETQYF,TGTGCCAGCGGGGGTAACGGGGGCCAAGAGACCCAGTACTTC
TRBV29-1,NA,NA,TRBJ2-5,CSAASLFGETQYF,TGCAGCGCAGCAAGTCTTTTTGGAGAGACCCAGTACTTC
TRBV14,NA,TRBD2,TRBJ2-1,CASSQGSGLAYNEQFF,TGTGCCAGCAGCCAAGGGTCGGGACTAGCCTACAATGAGCAGTTCTTC
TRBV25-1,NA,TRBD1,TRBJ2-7,CASSAGQGAGKGEQYF,TGTGCCAGCAGTGCTGGACAGGGGGCGGGAAAAGGCGAGCAGTACTTC
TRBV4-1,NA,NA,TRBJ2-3,CASSQVYTDTQYF,TGCGCCAGCAGCCAAGTATACACAGATACGCAGTATTTT
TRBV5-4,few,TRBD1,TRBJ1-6,CASSNPGQGATYNSPLHF,TGTGCCAGCAGCAATCCGGGACAGGGGGCTACATATAATTCACCCCTCCACTTT
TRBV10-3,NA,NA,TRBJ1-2,CAISEGRGCYTF,TGTGCCATCAGTGAAGGTAGGGGGTGCTACACCTTC
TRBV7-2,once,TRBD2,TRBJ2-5,CASSLRLAGGLETQYF,TGTGCCAGCAGCCTCCGACTAGCGGGGGGGTTAGAGACCCAGTACTTC